This TCR beta chain is drawn from a study of blood T cell repertoires in COVID-19 (TCRdb year 2020). Some background on the complete study: Collaborator samples came from the United States, Italy and Spain and covered acute and convalescent phases of COVID-19. The prospective study material was composed of cDNA or gDNA derived from T cells, B-cell-depleted T cells, or PBMCs. Deeply sampled blood TCRbeta repertoires from subjects exposed to, actively infected with, or recovered from COVID-19 were included in the dataset. The repertoires were released in a freely available public database intended as a resource for research on the immune response to SARS-CoV-2. The samples were drawn from the first 160 participants of the ongoing ImmuneRACE study and from 1,254 subjects provided by 6 global collaborators. A de-identified subject ID, COVID-19 status, age in years and sex were almost always included in the sample metadata. Where available, HLA class I and class II types were taken from metadata supplied by the sample provider and were not determined by assay-based typing.

Samples from volunteer blood donors who had recovered from COVID-19 were contributed by a second Seattle source. Each collaborating institution followed its own protocols to collect whole blood in K2EDTA tubes. For TCRbeta analysis, collaborators shipped samples as frozen whole blood, isolated PBMCs, or DNA extracted from either of those sample types. Comment on this clone: What this receptor recognizes is not known. Within one base of it there is no much larger clone, and no base qualities were kept.

TCRbeta CDR3 regions were amplified from genomic DNA by means of the immunoSEQ Assay, a bias-controlled multiplex PCR. The original pipeline was this. Nucleated cell counts per sample were estimated from amplification of reference gene primers within the assay. To quantify the absolute abundance of each unique TCRbeta CDR3 rearrangement, sequence reads were collapsed and filtered. For each sample, productive Simpson clonality was calculated by taking the square root of Simpson's diversity index across productive rearrangements. The table was pulled from immuneACCESS by TCRdb, which kept in-frame rearrangements only. Such tables lose some clones; where checked, under half of the loss comes from unresolved V genes, and the rest has no known cause. That table furnishes V, J and clone size, whereas the DNA furnished D and trimming. This sample gives 310,000 or so clones in total; more than 70% of them show up just once. Around 6% of the sample goes to the ten largest clones.

Overall study results and their limits: The amount of clinical and demographic metadata varied by source and participant and was provided uncurated.

V is pared back by 0 bases and J by 7 bases, with 8 bases lying between the germline termini. CDR1 and CDR2, per the germline V gene, are SGDLS and YYNGEE. Including cysteine and phenylalanine, the CDR3 has 14 amino acids. Only the CDR3 part of the read is kept: 42 bases, read in frame from the first base. This sequence uses TRBV9 and TRBJ1-6, with the identity of the D gene unclear. The TCR sequence derives from a man younger than 35 who had recovered from COVID-19. The sample comprised peripheral blood. DNA sequence: TGTGCCAGCAGCGTAGATTATGCGAATTCACCCCTCCACTTT. It codes for CASSVDYANSPLHF.